Included here is one T cell receptor (beta chain) sequence, with context. In the original analysis: Reference gene primer amplification gave estimated nucleated cell counts. Generated by immunoSEQ multiplex PCR, the TCRdb table keeps only in-frame clones and is missing some. V, J and clone size reflect that table, while D and trimming were determined from the DNA. The table includes about 67,000 clones, about nine tenths detected once. This sample is part of a study of blood T cell repertoires in COVID-19. Study-wide context: Both acute and convalescent COVID-19 samples were obtained from the United States, Italy and Spain.

The clonotype was recovered from a man in his fifties with active COVID-19. Sequencing input: peripheral blood.

CDR3 loop: CASSQRPLAQQETQYF. DNA of the CDR3: TGTGCCAGCAGCCAAAGGCCGCTAGCCCAACAAGAGACCCAGTACTTC. The V and J genes are TRBV4-2 and TRBJ2-5; TRBD2 is a possible D gene (5 bases). There are 16 residues in the CDR3. Per germline, CDR1 LGHNA and CDR2 YNFKEQ. Trimming removed 2 bases from V and 2 bases from J, with 15 bases in between.